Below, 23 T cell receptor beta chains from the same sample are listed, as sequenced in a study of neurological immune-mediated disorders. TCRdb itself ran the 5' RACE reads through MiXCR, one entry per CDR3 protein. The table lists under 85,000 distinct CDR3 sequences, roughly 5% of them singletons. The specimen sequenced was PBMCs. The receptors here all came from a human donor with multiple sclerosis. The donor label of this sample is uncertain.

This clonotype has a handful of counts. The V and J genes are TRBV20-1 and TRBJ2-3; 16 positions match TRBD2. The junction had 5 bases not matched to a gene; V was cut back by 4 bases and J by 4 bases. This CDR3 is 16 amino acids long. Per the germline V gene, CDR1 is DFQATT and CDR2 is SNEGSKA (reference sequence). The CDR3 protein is CSATGLAGGTSDTQYF. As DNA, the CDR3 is TGCAGTGCTACGGGACTAGCGGGGGGGACCTCAGATACGCAGTATTTT.

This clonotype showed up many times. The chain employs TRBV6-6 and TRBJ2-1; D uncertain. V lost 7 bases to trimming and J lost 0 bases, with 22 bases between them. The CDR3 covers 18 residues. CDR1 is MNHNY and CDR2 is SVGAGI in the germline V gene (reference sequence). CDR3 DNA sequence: TGTGCCAGCATCAACGAAGCCTACGCCAGAAGCTCCTACAATGAGCAGTTCTTC. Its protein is CASINEAYARSSYNEQFF.

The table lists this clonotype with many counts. CDR3 loop: CASSFKGGDTQYF. For the CDR3, the DNA is TGCGCCAGCAGCTTTAAGGGCGGAGATACGCAGTATTTT. This chain links TRBV5-1 with TRBJ2-3; D unclear. Germline V CDR1 and CDR2: SGHRS, YFSETQ. This CDR3 has 13 residues. The V end lost 2 bases, the J end lost 5 bases, and 9 bases lay between the germline ends.

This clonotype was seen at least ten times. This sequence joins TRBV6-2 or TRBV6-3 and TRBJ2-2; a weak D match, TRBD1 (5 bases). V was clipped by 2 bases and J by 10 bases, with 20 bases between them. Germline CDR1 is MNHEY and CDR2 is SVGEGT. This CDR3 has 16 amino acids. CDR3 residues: CASSYRPGPGYEELFF. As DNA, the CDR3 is TGTGCCAGCAGTTACCGGCCAGGGCCTGGGTACGAGGAGCTGTTTTTT.

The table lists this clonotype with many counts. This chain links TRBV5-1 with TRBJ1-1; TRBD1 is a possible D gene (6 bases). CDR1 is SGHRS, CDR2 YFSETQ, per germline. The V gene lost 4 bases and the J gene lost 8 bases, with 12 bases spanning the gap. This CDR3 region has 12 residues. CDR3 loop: CASSRVQGEAFF. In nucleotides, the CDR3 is TGCGCCAGCAGCCGGGTACAGGGAGAAGCTTTCTTT. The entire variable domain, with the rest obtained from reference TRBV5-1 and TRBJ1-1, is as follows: KAGVTQTPRYLIKTRGQQVTLSCSPISGHRSVSWYQQTPGQGLQFLFEYFSETQRNKGNFPGRFSGRQFSNSRSEMNVSTLELGDSALYLCASSRVQGEAFFGQGTRLTVV.

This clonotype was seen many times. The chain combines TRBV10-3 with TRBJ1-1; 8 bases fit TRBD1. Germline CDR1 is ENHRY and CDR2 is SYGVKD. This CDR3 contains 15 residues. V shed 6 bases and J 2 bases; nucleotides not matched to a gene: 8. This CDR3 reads CAIRAGGGGNTEAFF. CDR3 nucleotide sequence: TGTGCCATCAGGGCAGGGGGCGGGGGCAACACTGAAGCTTTCTTT.

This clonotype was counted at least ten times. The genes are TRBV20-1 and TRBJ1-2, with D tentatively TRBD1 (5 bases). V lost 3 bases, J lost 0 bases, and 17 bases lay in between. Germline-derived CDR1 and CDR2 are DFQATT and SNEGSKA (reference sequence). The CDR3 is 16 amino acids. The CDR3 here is CSASSPGLGANYGYTF. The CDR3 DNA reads TGCAGTGCTAGTTCGCCGGGACTAGGGGCTAACTATGGCTACACCTTC.

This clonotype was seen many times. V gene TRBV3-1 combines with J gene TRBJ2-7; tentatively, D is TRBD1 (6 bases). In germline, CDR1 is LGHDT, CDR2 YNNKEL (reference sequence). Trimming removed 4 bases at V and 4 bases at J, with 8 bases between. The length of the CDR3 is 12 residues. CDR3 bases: TGTGCCAGCAGCCGCACAGGGTACGAGCAGTACTTC. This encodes CASSRTGYEQYF.

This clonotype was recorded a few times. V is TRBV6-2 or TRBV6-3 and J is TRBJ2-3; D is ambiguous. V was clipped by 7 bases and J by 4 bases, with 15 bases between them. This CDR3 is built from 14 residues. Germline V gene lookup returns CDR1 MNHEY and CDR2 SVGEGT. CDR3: CASKPQVSADTQYF. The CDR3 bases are TGTGCCAGCAAACCGCAGGTCTCGGCAGATACGCAGTATTTT.

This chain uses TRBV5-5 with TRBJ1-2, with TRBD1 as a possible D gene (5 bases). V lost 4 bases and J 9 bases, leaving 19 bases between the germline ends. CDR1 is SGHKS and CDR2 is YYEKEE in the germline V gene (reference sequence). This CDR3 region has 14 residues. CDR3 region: CASSPTVQLWSYTF. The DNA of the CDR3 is TGTGCCAGCAGCCCGACAGTTCAACTATGGAGCTACACCTTC.

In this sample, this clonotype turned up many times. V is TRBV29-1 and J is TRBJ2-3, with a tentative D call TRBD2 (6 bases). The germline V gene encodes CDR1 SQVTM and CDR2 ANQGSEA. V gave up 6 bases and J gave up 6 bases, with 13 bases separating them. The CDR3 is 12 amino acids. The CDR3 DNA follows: TGCAGCGTGGGACTCTTCGGGGATACGCAGTATTTT. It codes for CSVGLFGDTQYF.

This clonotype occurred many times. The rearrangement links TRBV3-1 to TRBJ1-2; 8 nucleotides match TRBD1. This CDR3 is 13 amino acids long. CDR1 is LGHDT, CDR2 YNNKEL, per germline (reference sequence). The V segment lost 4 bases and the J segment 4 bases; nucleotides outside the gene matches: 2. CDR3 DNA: TGTGCCAGCAGCCCGGACAGGGCCTATGGCTACACCTTC. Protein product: CASSPDRAYGYTF.

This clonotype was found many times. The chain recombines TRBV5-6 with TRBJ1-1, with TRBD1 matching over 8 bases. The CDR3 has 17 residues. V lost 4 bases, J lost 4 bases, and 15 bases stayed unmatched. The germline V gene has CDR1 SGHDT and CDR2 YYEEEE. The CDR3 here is CASSPGQGFLVPTEAFF. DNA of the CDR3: TGTGCCAGCAGCCCAGGACAGGGTTTTTTGGTTCCCACTGAAGCTTTCTTT.

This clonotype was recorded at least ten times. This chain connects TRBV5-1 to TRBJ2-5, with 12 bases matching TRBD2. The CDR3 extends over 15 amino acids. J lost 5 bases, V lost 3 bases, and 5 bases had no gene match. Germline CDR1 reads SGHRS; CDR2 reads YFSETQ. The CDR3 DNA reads TGCGCCAGCAGCTACTCCGGGACTAGCGGGGAGACCCAGTACTTC. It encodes CASSYSGTSGETQYF.

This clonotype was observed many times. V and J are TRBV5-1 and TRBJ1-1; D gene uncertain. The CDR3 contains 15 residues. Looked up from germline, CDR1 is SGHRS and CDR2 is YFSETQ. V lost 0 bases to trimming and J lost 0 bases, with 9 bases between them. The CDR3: CASSLAVSLNTEAFF. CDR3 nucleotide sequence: TGCGCCAGCAGCTTGGCGGTCAGCCTGAACACTGAAGCTTTCTTT.

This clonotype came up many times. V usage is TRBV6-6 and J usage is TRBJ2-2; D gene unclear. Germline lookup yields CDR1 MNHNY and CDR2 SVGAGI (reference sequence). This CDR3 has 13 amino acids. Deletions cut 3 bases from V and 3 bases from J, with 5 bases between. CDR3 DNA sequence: TGTGCCAGCAGTTATATCGACACCGGGGAGCTGTTTTTT. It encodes CASSYIDTGELFF.

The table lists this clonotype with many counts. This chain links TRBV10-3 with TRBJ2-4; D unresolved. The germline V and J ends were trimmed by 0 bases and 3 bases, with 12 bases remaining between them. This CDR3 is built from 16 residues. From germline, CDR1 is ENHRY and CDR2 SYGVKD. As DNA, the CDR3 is TGTGCCATCAGTGAGTCTGGTCAGGACGGCAAAAACATTCAGTACTTC. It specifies CAISESGQDGKNIQYF.

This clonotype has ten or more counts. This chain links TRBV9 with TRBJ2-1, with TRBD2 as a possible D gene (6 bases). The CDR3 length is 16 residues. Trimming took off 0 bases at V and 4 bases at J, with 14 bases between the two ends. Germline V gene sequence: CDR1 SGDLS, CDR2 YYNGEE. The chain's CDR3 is CASSVGGWGVYNEQFF. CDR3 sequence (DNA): TGTGCCAGCAGCGTAGGGGGTTGGGGGGTTTACAATGAGCAGTTCTTC.

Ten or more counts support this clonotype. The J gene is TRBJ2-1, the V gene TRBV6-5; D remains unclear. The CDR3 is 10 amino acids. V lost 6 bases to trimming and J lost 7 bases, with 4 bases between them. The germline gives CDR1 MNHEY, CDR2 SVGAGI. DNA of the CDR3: TGTGCCAGCAGCCAAAATGAGCAGTTCTTC. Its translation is CASSQNEQFF.

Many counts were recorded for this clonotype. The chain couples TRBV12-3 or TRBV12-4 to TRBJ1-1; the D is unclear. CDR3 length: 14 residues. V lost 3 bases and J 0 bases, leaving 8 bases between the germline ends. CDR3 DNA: TGTGCCAGCAGTTTCGAGGGTATGAACACTGAAGCTTTCTTT. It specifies CASSFEGMNTEAFF.

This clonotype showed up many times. The CDR3 coding sequence is TGTGCCTGGAGTGTAACGGGCGAGCAGTACTTC. Translation gives CAWSVTGEQYF. J is TRBJ2-7 and V is TRBV30; no clear D. V was clipped by 0 bases and J by 6 bases, with 6 bases between them. Germline CDR1 is GTSNPN and CDR2 is SVGIG (reference sequence). The CDR3 covers 11 residues. Using reference TRBV30 and TRBJ2-7 for the parts outside the CDR3, the full variable domain is SQTIHQWPATLVQPVGSPLSLECTVEGTSNPNLYWYRQAAGRGLQLLFYSVGIGQISSEVPQNLSASRPQDRQFILSSKKLLLSDSGFYLCAWSVTGEQYFGPGTRLTVT.

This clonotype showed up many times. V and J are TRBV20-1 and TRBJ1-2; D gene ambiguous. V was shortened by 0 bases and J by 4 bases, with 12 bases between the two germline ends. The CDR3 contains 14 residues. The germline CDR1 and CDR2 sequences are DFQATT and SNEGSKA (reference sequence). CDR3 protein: CSARDLGSLYGYTF. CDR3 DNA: TGCAGTGCTAGAGATCTTGGGAGCCTCTATGGCTACACCTTC.

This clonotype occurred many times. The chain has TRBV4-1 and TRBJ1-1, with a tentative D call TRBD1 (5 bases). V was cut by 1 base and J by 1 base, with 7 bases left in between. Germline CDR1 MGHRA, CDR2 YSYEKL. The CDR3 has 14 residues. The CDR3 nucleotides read TGCGCCAGCAGCCAAGCGGGGGGGAACACTGAAGCTTTCTTT. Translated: CASSQAGGNTEAFF.